This entry lists 18 T cell receptor beta chains sequenced from one sample in a study of control samples from healthy donors and cancer patients (dated by TCRdb to about 2020). The protocol used for the library was the immunoSEQ multiplex PCR assay. This is the immuneACCESS table as TCRdb keeps it, with only in-frame sequences that have V and J called. A part of the clones is gone; compared with another copy, unresolved V genes explain less than half, and the rest is unexplained. The sample yields 150,000 or so clones; about 86% were counted once. The top ten constitute approximately 4.9% of the sample. Sequenced sample: blood. These receptors were obtained from a woman under 40 in good health.

The J gene is TRBJ2-7, the V gene TRBV28, with a weak D call TRBD2 (5 bases). V was shortened by 7 bases and J by 5 bases, with 18 bases between the two germline ends. Germline V gene data show CDR1 as MDHEN and CDR2 as SYDVKM. The CDR3 runs to 14 residues. For the CDR3, the DNA is TGTGCCAGCACCCCCGGGGTAGTTGTCCACGAGCAGTACTTC. The encoded protein is CASTPGVVVHEQYF.

The chain is built from TRBV24-1 and TRBJ1-2; D uncertain. The CDR3 is 13 residues long. Between the trimmed V and J ends, which lost 5 bases and 4 bases, there was a span of 10 bases. CDR1 KGHDR and CDR2 SFDVKD come from the germline V gene. Here the CDR3 DNA reads TGTGCCACCAGTGTCAAGATCATCTATGGCTACACCTTC. Its translation: CATSVKIIYGYTF.

J is TRBJ1-1 and V is TRBV24-1, with D maybe TRBD1 (6 bases). Deletions cut 3 bases from V and 11 bases from J, with 15 bases between. Germline assignment: CDR1 KGHDR and CDR2 SFDVKD. CDR3 length: 13 amino acids. Written as DNA, the CDR3 is TGTGCCACCAGTGATCCGACAGGCGTCGGGGCTTTCTTT. Its protein is CATSDPTGVGAFF.

This clone showed up just a few times. V usage is TRBV2 and J usage is TRBJ1-1; D perhaps matches TRBD1 (6 bases). Germline lookup yields CDR1 SNHLY and CDR2 FYNNEI. V lost 7 bases and J 8 bases, leaving 23 bases between the germline ends. The CDR3 consists of 15 residues. The CDR3 bases are TGTGCCAGCATCACAGGGATCATGGGCGTCGCGGAAGCTTTCTTT. Its protein product is CASITGIMGVAEAFF.

There are a few counts of this clone. The chain combines TRBV11-2 with TRBJ2-1; the D gene is possibly TRBD1 (6 bases). The CDR3 has 17 residues. Deletions cut 5 bases from V and 4 bases from J, with 21 bases between. CDR1 SGHAT and CDR2 FQNNGV come from the germline V gene. The CDR3 reads CASSAIQGKSGYNEQFF. The CDR3 coding sequence is TGTGCCAGCAGCGCGATTCAGGGGAAGTCGGGGTACAATGAGCAGTTCTTC.

This chain joins TRBV7-9 and TRBJ2-3, with D perhaps matching TRBD2 (6 bases). CDR1 and CDR2 from the germline V gene are SEHNR and FQNEAQ (reference sequence). The CDR3 loop spans 15 amino acids. The V end was cut by 4 bases, the J end by 4 bases, with 15 bases between. Here the CDR3 DNA reads TGTGCCAGCAGCTCCCGGGAGACACCCGCAGATACGCAGTATTTT. Amino acids: CASSSRETPADTQYF.

The J gene is TRBJ2-7, the V gene TRBV2; 8 bases line up with TRBD2. Trimming at V came to 8 bases and at J to 2 bases, leaving 2 bases not matched to a gene. CDR1 and CDR2 (germline): SNHLY, FYNNEI. The CDR3 spans 12 residues. The CDR3 bases are TGTGCCAGCGGGACTAGGCCCTACGAGCAGTACTTC. This codes for CASGTRPYEQYF.

This chain joins TRBV12-3 or TRBV12-4 and TRBJ2-2; D unresolved. Trimming took 8 bases from V and 1 from J, leaving 5 bases between them. The CDR3 runs to 12 residues. CDR3 sequence reads: CASGRNTGELFF. The DNA for the CDR3 is TGTGCCAGCGGCCGGAACACCGGGGAGCTGTTTTTT.

The chain combines TRBV5-1 with TRBJ2-7; unclear D gene. The CDR3 spans 14 residues. V lost 4 bases to trimming and J lost 5 bases, with 16 bases between them. CDR1 SGHRS and CDR2 YFSETQ come from the germline V gene. The CDR3 nucleotides are TGCGCCAGCAGCGGTGGGGATATAAGAAACGAGCAGTACGTC. The encoded protein is CASSGGDIRNEQYV.

This chain links TRBV3-1 (or the pseudogene TRBV3-2) with TRBJ2-3; 12 bases fit TRBD2. The CDR3 is made up of 16 amino acids. CDR1 and CDR2 from the germline V gene are LGHDT and YNNKEL (reference sequence). The J segment lost 4 bases and the V segment lost 3 bases, leaving 5 bases of the junction unmatched. CDR3 coding DNA: TGTGCCAGCAGCCAGGGACGGACTAGCGGGGCAGATACGCAGTATTTT. It codes for CASSQGRTSGADTQYF.

The genes are TRBV30 and TRBJ2-7; 8 positions agree with TRBD2. V lost 0 bases and J lost 7; bases outside the gene matches: 5. Germline CDR1 reads GTSNPN; CDR2 reads SVGIG (reference sequence). The CDR3 is made up of 13 amino acids. CDR3: CAWSVREGGEQYV. CDR3 coding DNA: TGTGCCTGGAGTGTACGGGAGGGAGGGGAGCAGTACGTC.

Of note for this clone: Other DNA sequences of this sample code for an identical CDR3. This chain joins TRBV24-1 and TRBJ2-3; D remains unclear. Germline lookup yields CDR1 KGHDR and CDR2 SFDVKD. The CDR3 extends over 13 amino acids. Trimming took 3 bases from V and 1 from J, leaving 4 bases between them. The CDR3 DNA reads TGTGCCACCAGTGATGGGGGCACAGATACGCAGTATTTT. Its protein is CATSDGGTDTQYF.

The gene calls are TRBV9 and TRBJ2-7, with D uncertain. This CDR3 has 15 amino acids. The V gene's germline CDR1 is SGDLS and CDR2 YYNGEE. Trimming shortened V by 2 bases and J by 2 bases, and 14 bases separated the two germline ends. The CDR3 DNA sequence: TGTGCCAGCAGCGTGTTGGCCGGGTTTACCTACGAGCAGTACTTC. This translates into CASSVLAGFTYEQYF. Full variable domain (remainder filled in from reference TRBV9 and TRBJ2-7): DSGVTQTPKHLITATGQRVTLRCSPRSGDLSVYWYQQSLDQGLQFLIQYYNGEERAKGNILERFSAQQFPDLHSELNLSSLELGDSALYFCASSVLAGFTYEQYFGPGTRLTVT.

The chain uses TRBV3-1 (or the pseudogene TRBV3-2) and TRBJ1-2, with TRBD1 identical over 9 bases. This CDR3 spans 14 amino acids. J lost 4 bases, V lost 5 bases, and 5 bases had no gene match. The germline CDR1 and CDR2 sequences are LGHDT and YNNKEL (reference sequence). The DNA for the CDR3 is TGTGCCAGCAGCGAAAGGGACAGGGCCTATGGCTACACCTTC. The encoded protein is CASSERDRAYGYTF.

Of note for this clone: The sample contains more than one DNA sequence encoding this CDR3. The V call is TRBV19, the J call TRBJ1-5; D is ambiguous. The ends were cut back, 1 base at V and 1 base at J, with 5 bases in the middle. CDR3 length equals 14 residues. The germline gives CDR1 LNHDA, CDR2 SQIVND (reference sequence). CDR3 sequence (DNA): TGTGCCAGTAGTATAGGGAACAGCAATCAGCCCCAGCATTTT. Amino acids: CASSIGNSNQPQHF.

This chain joins TRBV3-1 (or the pseudogene TRBV3-2) and TRBJ2-7; D is unresolved. V lost 4 bases and J 0 bases, leaving 4 bases between the germline ends. The CDR3 covers 12 residues. The germline gives CDR1 LGHDT, CDR2 YNNKEL (reference sequence). The CDR3 DNA reads TGTGCCAGCAGCCGGAGCTCCTACGAGCAGTACTTC. This translates into CASSRSSYEQYF.

This chain uses TRBV20-1 with TRBJ2-2; no clear D gene. The CDR3 sequence is 12 residues long. Per the germline V gene, CDR1 is DFQATT and CDR2 is SNEGSKA (reference sequence). Deletions cut 3 bases from V and 6 bases from J, with 8 bases between. CDR3 amino acids: CSASRSPGELFF. The CDR3 coding sequence is TGCAGTGCTAGTCGGTCCCCCGGGGAGCTGTTTTTT.

This chain joins TRBV6-5 and TRBJ1-1, with a tentative D call TRBD1 (5 bases). V was pared by 9 bases and J by 6 bases, with 11 bases between. The CDR3 runs 11 residues. Germline V gene sequence: CDR1 MNHEY, CDR2 SVGAGI. DNA for the CDR3: TGTGCCAGTTTAACAGGAGCTGAAGCTTTCTTT. Residues: CASLTGAEAFF.